Detailed here is one TCR beta chain. Its matching antigen is unknown. The sample is drawn from a study of shared clonotypes between healthy human individuals. Source study methods: Because ImmunoSEQ provided only junction sequences with no quality scores, the filtering differed. The data were produced by immunoSEQ multiplex PCR, yet TCRdb's version contains in-frame clones alone and is incomplete. That table supplies the V and J calls and clone size; D and trimming were determined from the DNA. The table has over 1.5 million clones, under 99% seen once; the top ten hold roughly 0.42%. Study outcomes and limitations: Generally, naive subsets (rather than memory subsets) showed larger estimated richness.

This CDR3 is 12 amino acids long. The V gene's germline CDR1 is ENHRY and CDR2 SYGVKD. The ends were cut back, 10 bases at V and 7 bases at J, with 13 bases in the middle. The source of this sequence is a man aged 25-40 years in good health. The chain recombines TRBV10-3 with TRBJ1-4; weak D call: TRBD1 (6 bases). Material for sequencing was naive CD4+ T cells sorted from blood. Documented subset: CD45RA+ positively selected. CDR3 sequence: CATRGLSEKLFF. The CDR3 DNA reads as TGTGCCACCAGGGGTCTGAGTGAAAAACTGTTTTTT.